This is a list of T cell receptor beta chains from one sample in a study of blood T cell repertoires in COVID-19. Measured with immunoSEQ multiplex PCR; TCRdb has only the in-frame clones, and not every one. The sample includes 240,000 or so clones, roughly four fifths of them seen just once. The sample was peripheral blood. These receptors were taken from a woman of 80 years or more with acute or convalescent COVID-19. Each CDR3 is given with its conserved first and last residue. The D gene is left open where the match is weak. A row's size may be missing; if present it is once, few, many or a size class.

clone size	CDR3 length	D gene	V gene	J gene	CDR3 DNA	CDR3 protein
.	12	.	TRBV12-3/TRBV12-4	TRBJ2-2	TGTGCCAGCAGCAAAAACACCGGGGAGCTGTTTTTT	CASSKNTGELFF
.	12	TRBD1	TRBV5-4	TRBJ1-4	TGTGCCAGCAGCTTGGTAGGGGACAGCATACTTTTT	CASSLVGDSILF
.	15	TRBD1	TRBV11-2	TRBJ2-7	TGTGCCAGCAGCGCGCTACAGGGGCGACCCTACGAGCAGTACTTC	CASSALQGRPYEQYF
.	13	.	TRBV6-5	TRBJ1-4	TGTGCCAGCAGTAATGTGGGGGGTGAAAAACTGTTTTTT	CASSNVGGEKLFF
.	15	TRBD2	TRBV11-3	TRBJ2-1	TGTGCCAGCAGCAAGAAGCGGGGGGGATACAATGAGCAGTTCTTC	CASSKKRGGYNEQFF
once	15	.	TRBV19	TRBJ2-5	TGTGCCAGTAGTAAACTACAGGGTAATCAAGAGACCCAGTACTTC	CASSKLQGNQETQYF
.	13	TRBD1	TRBV2	TRBJ1-5	TGTGCCAGCAGCGACAGGGTGGATCAGCCCCAGCATTTT	CASSDRVDQPQHF
.	13	TRBD1	TRBV6-6	TRBJ2-1	TGTGCCAGCAGTTCCCATACAGGGGACGGGGAGTTCTTC	CASSSHTGDGEFF
.	13	.	TRBV2	TRBJ1-2	TGTGCCAGCAGTGCTAACGGGCAGGGTGGCTACACCTTC	CASSANGQGGYTF
.	15	TRBD2	TRBV11-3	TRBJ2-5	TGTGCCAGCAGCCACCGGGCGGGGGGCCAAGAGACCCAGTACTTC	CASSHRAGGQETQYF